Presented here are 20 T cell receptor beta chains from one specimen sequenced in a study of identical twins. TCRdb re-derived calls from the 5' RACE reads in MiXCR, one entry per CDR3 protein. The sample consists of about 530,000 distinct CDR3 sequences, roughly 15% of them appearing once. In addition, the sample was reused for a study of yellow fever vaccine responses in identical twins.

The sample comprised CD4+ T cells sorted from blood. These receptor sequences come from a woman aged 18-30 years in good health.

The chain combines TRBV10-3 with TRBJ1-1; 7 bases match TRBD1. This CDR3 is 13 amino acids long. From germline, CDR1 is ENHRY and CDR2 SYGVKD. V lost 3 bases and J lost 4; bases outside the gene matches: 2. The CDR3 DNA sequence: TGTGCCATCAGTGAAGGGGGCTTCACTGAAGCTTTCTTT. It specifies CAISEGGFTEAFF.

This clonotype was observed a handful of times. The V gene is TRBV6-4, the J gene TRBJ1-5; no clear D. In germline, CDR1 is MRHNA, CDR2 SNTAGT. The V end was cut by 5 bases, the J end by 4 bases, with 0 bases between. This CDR3 contains 10 residues. CDR3 nucleotides: TGTGCCAGCAGTAATCAGCCCCAGCATTTT. Protein product: CASSNQPQHF.

This clonotype was detected only a few times. This sequence joins TRBV24-1 and TRBJ1-1; possibly TRBD1 for D (6 bases). CDR3 length equals 15 residues. V dropped 2 bases and J dropped 4 bases, with 13 bases sitting between them. CDR1 KGHDR and CDR2 SFDVKD come from the germline V gene. This chain's CDR3 is CATSDSGRGGTEAFF. The CDR3, as DNA: TGTGCCACCAGTGATTCGGGAAGGGGGGGCACTGAAGCTTTCTTT.

The V call is TRBV5-6, the J call TRBJ1-5; D unresolved. The CDR3 loop spans 15 amino acids. The V end was cut by 1 base, the J end by 2 bases, with 10 bases between. Germline values: CDR1 SGHDT, CDR2 YYEEEE. The CDR3 DNA sequence: TGTGCCAGCAGCTTGACACCGACGGGCAATCAGCCCCAGCATTTT. Its translation is CASSLTPTGNQPQHF.

This clonotype was seen a few times. This chain joins TRBV7-3 and TRBJ2-1; TRBD2 agrees at 13 bases. The CDR3 totals 17 residues. Germline V gives CDR1 SGHTA, CDR2 FQGTGA. V trimming: 4 bases; J trimming: 3 bases; junction bases outside the gene matches: 6. The CDR3 region has the DNA TGTGCCAGCAGCTCCCCCGGACTAGCGGGAGACTACAATGAGCAGTTCTTC. Amino acid sequence: CASSSPGLAGDYNEQFF.

This chain uses TRBV7-9 with TRBJ2-2; no clear D gene. Trimming pared 3 bases from V and 6 bases from J, leaving 8 bases between. The CDR3 has 13 residues. In germline, CDR1 is SEHNR, CDR2 FQNEAQ (reference sequence). The CDR3 DNA reads TGTGCCAGCAGCTTGCCATACGCCGGGGAGCTGTTTTTT. Protein sequence: CASSLPYAGELFF.

The chain has TRBV7-9 and TRBJ1-1; D call uncertain. Germline loops: CDR1 SEHNR, CDR2 FQNEAQ (reference sequence). The germline V and J ends were trimmed by 1 base and 0 bases, with 15 bases remaining between them. This CDR3 is built from 17 residues. CDR3 protein: CASSLGGKRTMNTEAFF. The CDR3 nucleotides read TGTGCCAGCAGCTTAGGAGGGAAGAGAACCATGAACACTGAAGCTTTCTTT.

This clonotype was seen more than once but under ten times. The chain uses TRBV18 and TRBJ1-5; D call uncertain. This CDR3 contains 17 residues. Germline values: CDR1 KGHSH, CDR2 LQKENI. The V and J ends lost 2 bases and 0 bases respectively, with 14 bases between them. CDR3 coding DNA: TGTGCCAGCTCACCAACGACAATTGCCAATAGCAATCAGCCCCAGCATTTT. The encoded protein is CASSPTTIANSNQPQHF.

The CDR3, as DNA: TGCGCCAGCAGCCAAGATCCTTACGGGACAACATACAATGAGCAGTTCTTC. Translated, it gives CASSQDPYGTTYNEQFF. The chain employs TRBV4-1 and TRBJ2-1, with D possibly matching TRBD1 (6 bases). The CDR3 is 17 residues long. Germline CDR1 is MGHRA and CDR2 is YSYEKL. Trimming left V 0 bases short and J 4 bases short, with 16 bases between.

J is TRBJ2-5 and V is TRBV12-5; D gene uncertain. Germline CDR1 LGHNT, CDR2 FRNRAP. The V gene lost 5 bases and the J gene lost 9 bases, with 10 bases spanning the gap. The CDR3 length is 11 residues. Written as DNA, the CDR3 is TGTGCTAGTGGTCCTGAAGGTTCCCAGTACTTC. It is translated as CASGPEGSQYF.

In its sample, this clonotype was seen once. V is TRBV28 and J is TRBJ2-1; possible D gene TRBD2, 5 bases. The CDR3 is 16 amino acids. Deletions cut 5 bases from V and 4 bases from J, with 18 bases between. Germline V gene data show CDR1 as MDHEN and CDR2 as SYDVKM. The CDR3 DNA reads TGTGCCAGCAGTCCCGGTTCGGCGGGCCCATACAATGAGCAGTTCTTC. Translating gives CASSPGSAGPYNEQFF.

This clonotype was picked up a small number of times. V usage is TRBV6-1 and J usage is TRBJ2-7; no clear D gene. CDR1 is MNHNS, CDR2 SASEGT, per germline. The CDR3 consists of 12 residues. V shed 7 bases and J shed 6 bases, with 13 bases lying between them. The CDR3 loop is CASNRVGSEQYF. The DNA of the CDR3 is TGTGCCAGCAACCGAGTAGGTTCCGAGCAGTACTTC.

This clonotype was seen more than once but under ten times. The V call is TRBV5-5, the J call TRBJ2-5; the D is unclear. This CDR3 comprises 14 residues. Germline V gene lookup returns CDR1 SGHKS and CDR2 YYEKEE (reference sequence). Deletions cut 2 bases from V and 2 bases from J, with 10 bases between. The DNA for the CDR3 is TGTGCCAGCAGCTTAGGGATGGCTCAAGAGACCCAGTACTTC. This translates into CASSLGMAQETQYF.

A few counts support this clonotype. The chain employs TRBV20-1 and TRBJ2-1; 8 nucleotides line up with TRBD2. J gave up 3 bases and V 3 bases, and 10 bases lay outside the gene matches. The CDR3 spans 16 residues. Per the germline V gene, CDR1 is DFQATT and CDR2 is SNEGSKA (reference sequence). CDR3 bases: TGCAGTGCTAGCGGGCCACTAGCGGTATTCTACAATGAGCAGTTCTTC. Protein sequence: CSASGPLAVFYNEQFF.

The chain has TRBV5-1 and TRBJ2-2; TRBD1 is a possible D gene (6 bases). Trimming cost V 6 bases and J 4 bases, with 16 bases left between them. The germline V gene has CDR1 SGHRS and CDR2 YFSETQ. This CDR3 has 15 residues. The CDR3 is CASNTARGGTGELFF. CDR3 nucleotides: TGCGCCAGCAACACGGCCAGGGGTGGCACCGGGGAGCTGTTTTTT.

This clonotype has only a few counts. V and J are TRBV19 and TRBJ2-1; D is possibly TRBD2 (5 bases). V was pared by 5 bases and J by 11 bases, with 16 bases between. This CDR3 spans 13 amino acids. Looked up from germline, CDR1 is LNHDA and CDR2 is SQIVND (reference sequence). CDR3 residues: CASSASRGPQQFF. The CDR3 DNA follows: TGTGCCAGTAGTGCCTCGAGAGGGCCGCAGCAGTTCTTC.

V is TRBV29-1 and J is TRBJ2-5, with D possibly TRBD2 on 5 matching bases. Trimming left V 1 base short and J 5 bases short, with 17 bases between. CDR3 length: 15 amino acids. The germline gives CDR1 SQVTM, CDR2 ANQGSEA. CDR3: CSVEGAGSPGETQYF. The CDR3 DNA sequence: TGCAGCGTTGAAGGGGCTGGCTCTCCGGGGGAGACCCAGTACTTC.

The V call is TRBV4-2, the J call TRBJ2-1; TRBD2 matches at 7 bases. V lost 3 bases to trimming and J lost 6 bases; unmatched junction nucleotides: 5. This CDR3 is built from 14 residues. In germline, CDR1 is LGHNA, CDR2 YNFKEQ. CDR3: CASSQAPGGNEQFF. CDR3 bases: TGTGCCAGCAGCCAGGCCCCGGGGGGCAATGAGCAGTTCTTC.

In its sample, this clonotype was seen a few times. The J gene is TRBJ1-2, the V gene TRBV5-1; D not resolved. V was cut by 1 base and J by 2 bases, with 9 bases left in between. The CDR3 spans 14 residues. The germline CDR1 and CDR2 sequences are SGHRS and YFSETQ. The CDR3 loop is CASSLRDKNYGYTF. The CDR3 DNA reads as TGCGCCAGCAGCTTGCGAGACAAAAACTATGGCTACACCTTC.

In its sample, this clonotype was seen a few times. This chain uses TRBV5-1 with TRBJ2-1; TRBD2 matches at 13 bases. The CDR3 covers 16 residues. V gave up 4 bases and J gave up 6 bases; unmatched junction bases: 7. Germline V gene sequence: CDR1 SGHRS, CDR2 YFSETQ. CDR3 sequence reads: CASSDRTSGSFNEQFF. CDR3 DNA sequence: TGCGCCAGCAGCGATCGGACTAGCGGGAGTTTCAATGAGCAGTTCTTC.